The T cell receptor beta chain under discussion was sequenced for a study of shared clonotypes between healthy human individuals. Naive-designated CD8 cells lacked CD45RO, were positively enriched for CCR7, and omitted terminally differentiated effector memory CD45RA+ cells. The germline V and J ends were trimmed by 0 bases and 4 bases, with 3 bases remaining between them. This CDR3 has 13 residues. Germline V lookup: CDR1 MNHEY, CDR2 SMNVEV (reference sequence). Using immunoSEQ multiplex PCR, the repertoire was profiled, and TCRdb retains in-frame clones only, with some absent. The sample holds about 820,000 clones, around 92% seen once.

Material for sequencing was naive CD8+ T cells sorted from blood. The chain is built from TRBV27 and TRBJ2-2; D uncertain. The receptor was derived from a man in his thirties or forties in good health. DNA of the CDR3: TGTGCCAGCAGTTTATCTTTCACCGGGGAGCTGTTTTTT. It yields the protein CASSLSFTGELFF.